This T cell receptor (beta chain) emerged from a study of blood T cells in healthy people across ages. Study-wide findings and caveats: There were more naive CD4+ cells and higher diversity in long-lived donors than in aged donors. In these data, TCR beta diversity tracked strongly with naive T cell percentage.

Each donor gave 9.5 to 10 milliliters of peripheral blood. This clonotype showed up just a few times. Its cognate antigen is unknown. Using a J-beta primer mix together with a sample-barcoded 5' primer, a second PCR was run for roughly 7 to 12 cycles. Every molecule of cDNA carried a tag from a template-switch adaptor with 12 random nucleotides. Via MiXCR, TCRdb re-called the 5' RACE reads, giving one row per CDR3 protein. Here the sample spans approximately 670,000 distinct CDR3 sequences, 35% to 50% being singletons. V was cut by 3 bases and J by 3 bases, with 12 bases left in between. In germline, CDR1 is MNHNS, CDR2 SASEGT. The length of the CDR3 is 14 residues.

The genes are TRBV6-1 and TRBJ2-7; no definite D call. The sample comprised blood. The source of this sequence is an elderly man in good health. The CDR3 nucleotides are TGTGCCAGCAGTGATGGGCTACTACTCTACGAGCAGTACTTC. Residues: CASSDGLLLYEQYF.